The rows below give T cell receptor beta chains drawn from one sample of a study of PD-L1 blockade in urothelial cancer. The repertoire was sequenced with immunoSEQ multiplex PCR; TCRdb's copy has only in-frame clones and lacks some. The sample lists about 73,000 clones, roughly nine tenths occurring once. Specimen: PBMCs, collected around atezolizumab (anti-PD-L1) treatment. Source of these receptors: a man aged 60 to 75 with urothelial cancer. The CDR3 runs from the conserved cysteine through the conserved F or W. The order of the fields is V gene, J gene, CDR3 protein.

v_gene: TRBV15; j_gene: TRBJ1-2; CDR3aa: CATSRFGVGGAYGYTF
v_gene: TRBV4-1; j_gene: TRBJ2-4; CDR3aa: CASSRVGGQAKNIQYF
v_gene: TRBV29-1; j_gene: TRBJ1-2; CDR3aa: CSVDGALNGYTF
v_gene: TRBV6-5; j_gene: TRBJ1-1; CDR3aa: CARVSAFF
v_gene: TRBV4-3; j_gene: TRBJ2-1; CDR3aa: CASSQRRGEGGNEQFF
v_gene: TRBV19; j_gene: TRBJ2-1; CDR3aa: CASSTTTSGGTNNEQFF
v_gene: TRBV5-1; j_gene: TRBJ2-5; CDR3aa: CASTRRGGEETQYF
v_gene: TRBV4-2; j_gene: TRBJ2-1; CDR3aa: CASSLGTSGNNEQFF
v_gene: TRBV10-1; j_gene: TRBJ1-2; CDR3aa: CASSESPGSGGYTF
v_gene: TRBV9; j_gene: TRBJ1-1; CDR3aa: CASSPWGQVNTEAFF
v_gene: TRBV5-1; j_gene: TRBJ2-6; CDR3aa: CASTPDTGGSGANVLTF
v_gene: TRBV6-5; j_gene: TRBJ1-4; CDR3aa: CASSYSTGGEKLFF
v_gene: TRBV29-1; j_gene: TRBJ2-2; CDR3aa: CSVEIRANTGELFF
v_gene: TRBV6-1; j_gene: TRBJ2-3; CDR3aa: CAIQTGLNTDTQYF
v_gene: TRBV6-5; j_gene: TRBJ2-7; CDR3aa: CASKLAGGPYEQYF
v_gene: TRBV5-6; j_gene: TRBJ1-1; CDR3aa: CASSPGTGAAQKTFF
v_gene: TRBV6-5; j_gene: TRBJ2-3; CDR3aa: CASSLQGTLPDTQYF
v_gene: TRBV2; j_gene: TRBJ1-6; CDR3aa: CASNLVSSYNSPLHF
v_gene: TRBV6-5; j_gene: TRBJ2-7; CDR3aa: CASSQRGGGYEQYF
v_gene: TRBV29-1; j_gene: TRBJ2-1; CDR3aa: CSVARGSRTNNEQFF